This TCR beta chain was profiled in a study of T-cell reconstitution after alpha-beta-depleted transplantation in children. Trimming took 3 bases from V and 0 from J, leaving 9 bases between them. The CDR3 runs 15 residues. The germline gives CDR1 KGHSH, CDR2 LQKENI. This clonotype was counted at least ten times. As it was prepared, the TCRbeta library received unique molecular identifiers. TCRdb reprocessed the PCR reads via MiXCR and lists one record per CDR3 protein. This repertoire shows some 300,000 distinct CDR3 sequences, about a tenth found once; its top ten account for less than 9%. The specimen comprised PBMCs, sampled before TCRalphabeta/CD19-depleted stem cell transplant. The TCR originated in a boy in the first two years of life with acute myeloid leukemia, due to receive a stem cell transplant. V and J are TRBV18 and TRBJ1-3, with D possibly being TRBD1 (5 bases). CDR3 loop: CASSPSRVSGNTIYF. CDR3 in DNA: TGTGCCAGCTCACCGAGCAGGGTCTCTGGAAACACCATATATTTT.